This T cell receptor (beta chain) was sequenced for a study of T cell changes during pregnancy in multiple sclerosis (dated by TCRdb to the late 2010s). Context from the whole study: In women with multiple sclerosis, the researchers looked at how the T cell repertoire shifted as pregnancy progressed.

Library construction relied on the immunoSEQ multiplex PCR assay. Entries here come from immuneACCESS through TCRdb and include only in-frame sequences with V and J called. Some clones fail to appear in such tables; in the studies checked, an unresolved V gene covers under half of the shortfall, and the cause of the remainder is unknown. This sample comprises about 70,000 clones, roughly nine tenths of them detected only once. The ten largest clones represent about 1.5% of the sample. Unmatched junction bases come to 10, with V trimmed by 5 bases and J by 5 bases. CDR1 LNHDA and CDR2 SQIVND are derived from the germline V gene (reference sequence). The CDR3 sequence holds 16 residues, the cysteine and phenylalanine included. Of the read, only the CDR3 DNA is kept; its 48 bases are in frame from base 1. On this clone: Its antigen has not been determined. No qualities accompany the bases; no much larger clone lies one base away.

Recombination joined TRBV19 with TRBJ2-1, and TRBD2 aligns with 9 junction nucleotides. Sequences were derived from peripheral blood, sampled after pregnancy. The sequence was collected from a female donor with multiple sclerosis, enrolled in a pregnancy study. Here the CDR3 is given as CASSHPGTSWDNEQFF. The bases read TGTGCCAGTAGTCATCCCGGGACTAGCTGGGACAATGAGCAGTTCTTC.